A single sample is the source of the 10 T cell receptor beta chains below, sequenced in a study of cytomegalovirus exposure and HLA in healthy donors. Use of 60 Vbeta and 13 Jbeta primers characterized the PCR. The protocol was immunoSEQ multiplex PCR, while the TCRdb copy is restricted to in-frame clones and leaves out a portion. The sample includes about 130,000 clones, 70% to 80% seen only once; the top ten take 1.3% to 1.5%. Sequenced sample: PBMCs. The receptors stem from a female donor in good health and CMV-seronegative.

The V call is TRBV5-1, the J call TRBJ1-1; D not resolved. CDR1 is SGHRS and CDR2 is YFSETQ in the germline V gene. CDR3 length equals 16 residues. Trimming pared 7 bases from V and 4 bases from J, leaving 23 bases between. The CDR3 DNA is TGCGCCAGCCGCGAAAAAGAGTGGAGGTGGGGCACTGAAGCTTTCTTT. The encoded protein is CASREKEWRWGTEAFF.

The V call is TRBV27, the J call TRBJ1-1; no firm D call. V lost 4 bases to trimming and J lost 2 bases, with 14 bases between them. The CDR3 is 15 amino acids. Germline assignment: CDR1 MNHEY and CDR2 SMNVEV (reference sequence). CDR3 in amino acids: CASSYEGSPNTEAFF. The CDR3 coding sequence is TGTGCCAGCAGTTACGAGGGTTCCCCTAACACTGAAGCTTTCTTT.

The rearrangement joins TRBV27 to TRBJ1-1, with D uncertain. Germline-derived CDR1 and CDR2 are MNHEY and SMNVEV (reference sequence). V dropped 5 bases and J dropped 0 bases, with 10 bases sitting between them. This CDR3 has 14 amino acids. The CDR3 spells CASSPRVMNTEAFF. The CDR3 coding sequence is TGTGCCAGCAGTCCCCGGGTCATGAACACTGAAGCTTTCTTT.

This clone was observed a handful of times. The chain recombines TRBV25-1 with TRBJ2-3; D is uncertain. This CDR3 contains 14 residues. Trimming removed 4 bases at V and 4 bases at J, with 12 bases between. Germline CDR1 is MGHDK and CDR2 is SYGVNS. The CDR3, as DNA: TGTGCCAGCAGTGGGCGGCCTCACGCAGATACGCAGTATTTT. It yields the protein CASSGRPHADTQYF. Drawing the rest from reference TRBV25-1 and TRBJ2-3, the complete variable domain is EADIYQTPRYLVIGTGKKITLECSQTMGHDKMYWYQQDPGMELHLIHYSYGVNSTEKGDLSSESTVSRIRTEHFPLTLESARPSHTSQYLCASSGRPHADTQYFGPGTRLTVL.

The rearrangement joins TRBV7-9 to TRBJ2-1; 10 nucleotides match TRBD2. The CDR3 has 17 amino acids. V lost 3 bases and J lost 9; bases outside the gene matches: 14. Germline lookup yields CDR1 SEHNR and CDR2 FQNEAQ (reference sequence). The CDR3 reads CASSFRPGLAHDSEQFF. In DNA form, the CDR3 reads TGTGCCAGCAGCTTTCGTCCGGGACTAGCGCACGACAGTGAGCAGTTCTTC.

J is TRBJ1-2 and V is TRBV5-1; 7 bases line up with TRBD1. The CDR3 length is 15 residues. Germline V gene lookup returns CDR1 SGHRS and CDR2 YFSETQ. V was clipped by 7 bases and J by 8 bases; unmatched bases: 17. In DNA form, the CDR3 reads TGCGCCAGCGGCCCGAACAGGGGCCCACCGGTAGGCTACACCTTC. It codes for CASGPNRGPPVGYTF.

The CDR3 loop reads CASSQDKWTENTEAFF. The DNA for the CDR3 is TGTGCCAGCAGCCAAGATAAATGGACAGAGAACACTGAAGCTTTCTTT. The gene calls are TRBV4-2 and TRBJ1-1; maybe TRBD1 (6 bases). V gave up 0 bases and J gave up 1 base, with 12 bases separating them. The CDR3 loop spans 16 amino acids. CDR1 LGHNA and CDR2 YNFKEQ come from the germline V gene.

CDR3 DNA sequence: TGTGCCAGCAGCCCCGGGACAGGGGGGAGCGGGGAGCTGTTTTTT. Its protein is CASSPGTGGSGELFF. The chain joins TRBV7-7 to TRBJ2-2; the match to TRBD1 covers 11 bases. The V gene's germline CDR1 is SSHAT and CDR2 FNYEAQ (reference sequence). J gave up 7 bases and V 5 bases, and 6 bases lay outside the gene matches. The CDR3 covers 15 residues.

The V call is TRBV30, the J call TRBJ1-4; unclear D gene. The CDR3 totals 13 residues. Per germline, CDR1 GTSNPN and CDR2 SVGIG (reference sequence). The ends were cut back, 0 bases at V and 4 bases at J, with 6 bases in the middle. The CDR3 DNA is TGTGCCTGGAGTGTGGTCGGTAATGAAAAACTGTTTTTT. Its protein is CAWSVVGNEKLFF.

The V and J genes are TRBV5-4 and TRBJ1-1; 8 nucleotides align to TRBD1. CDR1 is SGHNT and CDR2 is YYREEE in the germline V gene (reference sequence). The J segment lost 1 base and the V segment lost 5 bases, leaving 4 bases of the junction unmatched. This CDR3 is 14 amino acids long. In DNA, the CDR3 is TGTGCCAGCAGACAGGACAGGGCGAACACTGAAGCTTTCTTT. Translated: CASRQDRANTEAFF. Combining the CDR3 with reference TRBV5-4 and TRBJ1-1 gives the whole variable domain ETGVTQSPTHLIKTRGQQVTLRCSSQSGHNTVSWYQQALGQGPQFIFQYYREEENGRGNFPPRFSGLQFPNYSSELNVNALELDDSALYLCASRQDRANTEAFFGQGTRLTVV.